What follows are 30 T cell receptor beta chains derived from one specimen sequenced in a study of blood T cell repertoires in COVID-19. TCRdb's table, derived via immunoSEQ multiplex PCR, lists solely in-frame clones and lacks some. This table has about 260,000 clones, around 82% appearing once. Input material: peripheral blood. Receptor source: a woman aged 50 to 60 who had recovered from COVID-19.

The CDR3 loop is CATHTPRDSHYEQYF. The CDR3 DNA reads TGTGCCACCCACACCCCCAGGGACAGCCACTACGAGCAGTACTTC. This chain connects TRBV28 to TRBJ2-7; 7 bases agree with TRBD1. The CDR3 consists of 15 residues. Trimming removed 10 bases from V and 3 bases from J; junction bases left unmatched: 15. The germline gives CDR1 MDHEN, CDR2 SYDVKM.

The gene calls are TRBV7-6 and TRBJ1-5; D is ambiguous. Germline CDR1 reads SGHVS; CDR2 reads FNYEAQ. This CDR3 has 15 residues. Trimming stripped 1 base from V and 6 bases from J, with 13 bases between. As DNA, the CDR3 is TGTGCCAGCAGCTTAGAAGGTCGTTCGGGTCAGCCCCAGCATTTT. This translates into CASSLEGRSGQPQHF.

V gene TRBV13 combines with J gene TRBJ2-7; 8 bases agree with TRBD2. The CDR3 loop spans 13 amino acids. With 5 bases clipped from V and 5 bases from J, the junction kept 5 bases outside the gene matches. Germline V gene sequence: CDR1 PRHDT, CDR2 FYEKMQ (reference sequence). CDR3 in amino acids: CASSAETSDEQYF. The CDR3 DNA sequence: TGTGCCAGCAGCGCCGAGACTAGCGACGAGCAGTACTTC.

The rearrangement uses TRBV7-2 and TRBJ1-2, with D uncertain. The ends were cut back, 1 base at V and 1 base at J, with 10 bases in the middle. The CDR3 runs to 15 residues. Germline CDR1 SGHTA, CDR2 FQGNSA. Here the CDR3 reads CASSLDSTSNYGYTF. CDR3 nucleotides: TGTGCCAGCAGCTTAGACTCGACAAGTAACTATGGCTACACCTTC.

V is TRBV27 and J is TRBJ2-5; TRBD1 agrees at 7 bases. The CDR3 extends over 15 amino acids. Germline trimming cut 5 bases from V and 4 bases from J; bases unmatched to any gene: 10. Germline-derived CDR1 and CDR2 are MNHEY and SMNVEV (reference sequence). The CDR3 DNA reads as TGTGCCAGCAGTCCATCCCCGACAGGGATAGAGACCCAGTACTTC. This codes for CASSPSPTGIETQYF.

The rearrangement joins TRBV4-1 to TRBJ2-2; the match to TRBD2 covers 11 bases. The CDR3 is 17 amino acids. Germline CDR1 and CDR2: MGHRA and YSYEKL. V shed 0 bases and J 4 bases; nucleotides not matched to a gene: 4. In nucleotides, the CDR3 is TGCGCCAGCAGCCAAGATAGTAGCGGGAGGGGCACCGGGGAGCTGTTTTTT. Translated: CASSQDSSGRGTGELFF.

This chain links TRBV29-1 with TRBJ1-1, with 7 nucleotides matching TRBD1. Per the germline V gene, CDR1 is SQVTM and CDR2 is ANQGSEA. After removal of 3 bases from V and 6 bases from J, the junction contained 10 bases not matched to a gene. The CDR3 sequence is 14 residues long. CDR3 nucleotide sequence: TGCAGCGTTGAGAGGGGGCTCCACAGCTCTGAAGCTTTCTTT. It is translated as CSVERGLHSSEAFF.

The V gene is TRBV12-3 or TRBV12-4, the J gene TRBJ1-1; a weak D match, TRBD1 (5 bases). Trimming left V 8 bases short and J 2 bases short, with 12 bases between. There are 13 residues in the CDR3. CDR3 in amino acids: CASRGWGNTEAFF. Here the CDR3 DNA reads TGTGCCAGCCGGGGGTGGGGTAACACTGAAGCTTTCTTT.

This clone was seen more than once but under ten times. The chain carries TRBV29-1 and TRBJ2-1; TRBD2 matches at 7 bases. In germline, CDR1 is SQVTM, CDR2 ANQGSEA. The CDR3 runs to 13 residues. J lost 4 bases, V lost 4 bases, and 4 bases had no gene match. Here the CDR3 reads CSVVASGYNEQFF. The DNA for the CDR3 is TGCAGCGTTGTGGCTAGCGGATACAATGAGCAGTTCTTC.

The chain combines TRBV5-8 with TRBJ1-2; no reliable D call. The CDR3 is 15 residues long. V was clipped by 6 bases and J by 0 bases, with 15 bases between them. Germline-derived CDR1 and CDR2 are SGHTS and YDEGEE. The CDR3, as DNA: TGTGCCAGCACCCTTGCGGGTGTGGCTAACTATGGCTACACCTTC. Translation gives CASTLAGVANYGYTF.

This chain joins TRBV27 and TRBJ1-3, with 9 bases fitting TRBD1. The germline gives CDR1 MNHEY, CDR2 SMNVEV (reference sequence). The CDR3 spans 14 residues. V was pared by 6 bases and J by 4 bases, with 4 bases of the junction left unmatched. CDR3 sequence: CASSPGTGGNTIYF. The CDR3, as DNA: TGTGCCAGCAGCCCCGGGACAGGGGGAAACACCATATATTTT.

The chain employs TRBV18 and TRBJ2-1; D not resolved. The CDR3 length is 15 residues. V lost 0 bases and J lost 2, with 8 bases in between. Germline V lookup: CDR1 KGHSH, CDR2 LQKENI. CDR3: CASSPPNSPYNEQFF. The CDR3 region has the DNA TGTGCCAGCTCACCACCGAACAGCCCCTACAATGAGCAGTTCTTC.

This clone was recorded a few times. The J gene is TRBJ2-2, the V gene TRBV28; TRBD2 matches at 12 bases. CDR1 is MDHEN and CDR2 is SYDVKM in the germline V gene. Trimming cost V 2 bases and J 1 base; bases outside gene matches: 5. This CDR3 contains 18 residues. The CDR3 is CASSLQTSGRVNTGELFF. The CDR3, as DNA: TGTGCCAGCAGTTTACAGACTAGCGGGAGAGTGAACACCGGGGAGCTGTTTTTT. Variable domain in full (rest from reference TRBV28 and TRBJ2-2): DVKVTQSSRYLVKRTGEKVFLECVQDMDHENMFWYRQDPGLGLRLIYFSYDVKMKEKGDIPEGYSVSREKKERFSLILESASTNQTSMYLCASSLQTSGRVNTGELFFGEGSRLTVL.

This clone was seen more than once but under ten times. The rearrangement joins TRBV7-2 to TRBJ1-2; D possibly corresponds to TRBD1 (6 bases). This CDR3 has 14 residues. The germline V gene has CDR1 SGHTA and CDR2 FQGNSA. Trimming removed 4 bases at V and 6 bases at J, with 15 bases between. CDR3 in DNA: TGTGCCAGCAGCTCCTTAGGGGGAAAGGATGGCTACACCTTC. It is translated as CASSSLGGKDGYTF.

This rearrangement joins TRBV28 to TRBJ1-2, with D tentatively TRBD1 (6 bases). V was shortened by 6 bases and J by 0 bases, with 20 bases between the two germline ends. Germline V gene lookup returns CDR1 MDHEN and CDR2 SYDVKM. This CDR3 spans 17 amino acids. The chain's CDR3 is CASRNTQGTKSNYGYTF. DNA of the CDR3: TGTGCCAGCAGGAACACACAGGGAACAAAATCTAACTATGGCTACACCTTC.

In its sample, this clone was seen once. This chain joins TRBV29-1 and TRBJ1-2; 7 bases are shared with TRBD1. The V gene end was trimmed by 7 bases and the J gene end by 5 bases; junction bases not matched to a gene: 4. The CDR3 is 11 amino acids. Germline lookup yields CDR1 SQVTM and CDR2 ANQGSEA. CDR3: CSEGTAYGYTF. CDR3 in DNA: TGCAGCGAAGGGACAGCGTATGGCTACACCTTC.

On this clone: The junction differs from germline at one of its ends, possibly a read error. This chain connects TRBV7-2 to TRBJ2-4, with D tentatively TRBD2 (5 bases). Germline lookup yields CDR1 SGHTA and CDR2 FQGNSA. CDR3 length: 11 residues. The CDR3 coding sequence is TGTGCCAGCAGCCTCGGGGTTCGGGTTCACTTC. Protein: CASSLGVRVHF.

Here the CDR3 DNA reads TGCAGTGCTAGTGGGCAGGCTAGCGGGAGGGTTGATGAGCAGTTCTTC. It specifies CSASGQASGRVDEQFF. The chain uses TRBV20-1 and TRBJ2-1; 12 bases map to TRBD2. V lost 3 bases, J lost 8 bases, and 11 bases stayed unmatched. From germline, CDR1 is DFQATT and CDR2 SNEGSKA (reference sequence). The CDR3 extends over 16 amino acids.

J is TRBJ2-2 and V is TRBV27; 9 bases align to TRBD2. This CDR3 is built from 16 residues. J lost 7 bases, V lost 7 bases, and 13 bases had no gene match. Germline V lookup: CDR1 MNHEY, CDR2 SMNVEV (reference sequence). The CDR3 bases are TGTGCCAGCACGATGCGGGAGGGCCTTTTGTACGGGGAGCTGTTTTTT. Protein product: CASTMREGLLYGELFF.

As DNA, the CDR3 is TGTGCCAGTAGTATATCGGGACAGGGGATCGAGACCCAGTACTTC. This codes for CASSISGQGIETQYF. This chain joins TRBV19 and TRBJ2-5; 10 bases agree with TRBD1. There are 15 residues in the CDR3. Germline lookup yields CDR1 LNHDA and CDR2 SQIVND (reference sequence). V was pared by 2 bases and J by 5 bases, with 5 bases of the junction left unmatched.

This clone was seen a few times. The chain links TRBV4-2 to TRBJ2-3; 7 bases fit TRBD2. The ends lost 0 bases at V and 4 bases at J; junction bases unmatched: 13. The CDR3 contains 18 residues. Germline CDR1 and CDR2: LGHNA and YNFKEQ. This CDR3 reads CASSQDGGAGLNSDTQYF. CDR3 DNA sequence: TGTGCCAGCAGCCAAGATGGTGGAGCGGGACTTAACTCAGATACGCAGTATTTT.

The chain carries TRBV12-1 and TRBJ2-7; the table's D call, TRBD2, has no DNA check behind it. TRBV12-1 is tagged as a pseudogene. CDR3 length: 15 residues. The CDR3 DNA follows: TGTGCCAGCAGCCCCTGCGGGTTGAATTTTTACGAGCAGTACTTC. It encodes CASSPCGLNFYEQYF.

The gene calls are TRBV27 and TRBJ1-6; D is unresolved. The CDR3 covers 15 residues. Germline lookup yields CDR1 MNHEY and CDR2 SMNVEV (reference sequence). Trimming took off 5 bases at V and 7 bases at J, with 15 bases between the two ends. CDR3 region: CASSINSGLNSPLHF. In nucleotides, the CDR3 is TGTGCCAGCAGTATCAACAGCGGTTTAAATTCACCCCTCCACTTT.

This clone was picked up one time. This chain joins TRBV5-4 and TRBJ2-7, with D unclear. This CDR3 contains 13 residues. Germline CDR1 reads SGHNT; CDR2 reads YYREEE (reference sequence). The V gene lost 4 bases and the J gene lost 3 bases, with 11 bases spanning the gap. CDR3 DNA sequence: TGTGCCAGCAGCACTGAAACCGGCTACGAGCAGTACTTC. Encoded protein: CASSTETGYEQYF.

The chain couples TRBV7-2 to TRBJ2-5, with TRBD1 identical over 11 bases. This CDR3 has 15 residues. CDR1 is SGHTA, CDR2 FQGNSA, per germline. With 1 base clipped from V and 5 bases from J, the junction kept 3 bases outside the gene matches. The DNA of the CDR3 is TGTGCCAGCAGCTTAGGGGACAGGGGGGGTGAGACCCAGTACTTC. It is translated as CASSLGDRGGETQYF.

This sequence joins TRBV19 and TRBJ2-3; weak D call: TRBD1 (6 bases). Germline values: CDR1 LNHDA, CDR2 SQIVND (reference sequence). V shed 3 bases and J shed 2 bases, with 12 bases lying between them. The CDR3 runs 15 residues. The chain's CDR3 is CASSMGQGHTDTQYF. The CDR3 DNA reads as TGTGCCAGTAGTATGGGCCAGGGGCACACAGATACGCAGTATTTT.

CDR3 DNA sequence: TGTGCCAGCAGTTCAGGACTAGCGGGGGCCCCCGCTCCCCAGTACTTC. Amino acids: CASSSGLAGAPAPQYF. The chain employs TRBV9 and TRBJ2-5, with 13 nucleotides matching TRBD2. The CDR3 consists of 16 residues. CDR1 and CDR2 from the germline V gene are SGDLS and YYNGEE. Germline trimming cut 5 bases from V and 9 bases from J; bases unmatched to any gene: 13.

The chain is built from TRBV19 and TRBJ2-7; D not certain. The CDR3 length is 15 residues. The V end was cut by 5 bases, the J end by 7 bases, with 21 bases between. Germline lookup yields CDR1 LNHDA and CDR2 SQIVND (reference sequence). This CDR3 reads CASSPFVRIMGEQYF. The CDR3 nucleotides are TGTGCCAGTAGTCCCTTTGTGAGGATCATGGGTGAGCAGTACTTC.

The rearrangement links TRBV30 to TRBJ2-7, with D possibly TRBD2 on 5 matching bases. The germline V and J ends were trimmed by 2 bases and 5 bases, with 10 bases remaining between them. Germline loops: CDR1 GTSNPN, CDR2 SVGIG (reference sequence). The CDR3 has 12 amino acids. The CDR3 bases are TGTGCCTGGAGTCCCCGGGGTAACGAGCAGTACTTC. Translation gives CAWSPRGNEQYF.

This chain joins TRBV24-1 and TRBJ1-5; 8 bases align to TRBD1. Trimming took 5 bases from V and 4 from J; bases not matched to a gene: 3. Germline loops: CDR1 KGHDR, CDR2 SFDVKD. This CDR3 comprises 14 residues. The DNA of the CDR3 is TGTGCCACCAGTGGAAGACAGGGGAATCAGCCCCAGCATTTT. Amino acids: CATSGRQGNQPQHF.